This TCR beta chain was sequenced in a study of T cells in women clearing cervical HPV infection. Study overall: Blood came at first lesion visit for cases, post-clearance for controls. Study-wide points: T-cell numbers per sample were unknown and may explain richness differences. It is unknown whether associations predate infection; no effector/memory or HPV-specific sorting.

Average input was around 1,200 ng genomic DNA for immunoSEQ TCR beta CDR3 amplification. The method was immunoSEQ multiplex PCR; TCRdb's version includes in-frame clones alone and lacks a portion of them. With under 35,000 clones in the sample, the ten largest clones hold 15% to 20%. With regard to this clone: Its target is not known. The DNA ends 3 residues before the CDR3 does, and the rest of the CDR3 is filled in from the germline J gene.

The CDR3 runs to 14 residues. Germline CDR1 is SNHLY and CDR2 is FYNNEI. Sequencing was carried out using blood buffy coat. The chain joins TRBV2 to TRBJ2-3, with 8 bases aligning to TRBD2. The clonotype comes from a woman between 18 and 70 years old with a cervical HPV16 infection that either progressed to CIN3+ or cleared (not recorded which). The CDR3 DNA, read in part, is TGTGCCAGCACCGGAAGCGGGGGTATTGGGACG. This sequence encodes CASTGSGGIGT. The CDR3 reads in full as CASTGSGGIGTQYF.